Following are 32 T cell receptor beta chains from one sample sequenced in a study of T cell clusters in autoimmune cytopenias. TRB was amplified from 250 ng of peripheral blood genomic DNA per sample. TRB was amplified by touch-down multiplex PCR, primer pools A and B combined. For each CDR3 protein, TCRdb gives one entry from its re-call of the multiplex PCR reads, without DNA. The data show several thousand distinct CDR3 sequences, and the top ten clones hold about 25%. The sample was peripheral blood. The receptors originated from a human donor with an autoimmune cytopenia or autoimmune hepatitis (not recorded which).

This clonotype is called medium-sized based on its frequency. The chain employs TRBV19 and TRBJ1-2; TCRdb selects TRBD1, and the lack of DNA leaves this call unchecked. The germline gives CDR1 LNHDA, CDR2 SQIVND (reference sequence). This CDR3 comprises 15 residues. CDR3 sequence: CASSVDRDRGYGYTF.

J is TRBJ1-5 and V is TRBV20-1. Germline assignment: CDR1 DFQATT and CDR2 SNEGSKA (reference sequence). The CDR3 consists of 13 residues. CDR3 region: CSATGDGNQPQHF.

The chain carries TRBV7-2 and TRBJ1-2; as DNA is missing, the TRBD1 call by TCRdb cannot be tested. Germline V gene lookup returns CDR1 SGHTA and CDR2 FQGNSA. CDR3 size: 13 residues. The CDR3 sequence: CATGRGGTYGYTF.

The J gene is TRBJ2-7, the V gene TRBV14; TCRdb outputs TRBD1, but without DNA this stays unchecked. Germline V gene sequence: CDR1 SGHDN, CDR2 FVKESK. The CDR3 length is 16 residues. CDR3 residues: CASSQDGGGVRYEQYF.

Considering frequency, this clonotype is medium-sized. This chain uses TRBV12-3 or TRBV12-4 with TRBJ1-2. This CDR3 region has 14 residues. CDR3 loop: CASSLGDFYYGYTF.

J is TRBJ2-7 and V is TRBV5-1. The CDR3 is 11 residues long. CDR1 and CDR2 (germline): SGHRS, YFSETQ. The CDR3: CASSLNYEQYF.

The V and J genes are TRBV20-1 and TRBJ1-1; TCRdb's D call, TRBD1, is unchecked because there is no DNA. CDR3 size: 13 residues. Germline CDR1 and CDR2: DFQATT and SNEGSKA (reference sequence). CDR3 sequence reads: CSATKGAGREAFF.

This CDR3 reads CSAPEVDEQYF. V and J are TRBV20-1 and TRBJ2-7; TCRdb lists TRBD1, though no DNA is available to test this call. The CDR3 consists of 11 residues. Per germline, CDR1 DFQATT and CDR2 SNEGSKA (reference sequence).

The gene calls are TRBV6-5 and TRBJ2-3; TCRdb indicates TRBD2, and absent DNA this call remains unverified. This CDR3 contains 15 residues. The V gene's germline CDR1 is MNHEY and CDR2 SVGAGI. The CDR3 protein is CASSLLAGTTDTQYF.

The chain employs TRBV18 and TRBJ2-3; TCRdb's D call of TRBD1 is untestable without DNA. Germline CDR1 reads KGHSH; CDR2 reads LQKENI. The length of the CDR3 is 15 residues. CDR3: CASSPAGGRADTQYF.

This chain uses TRBV7-6 with TRBJ2-7; TCRdb picks TRBD1, but there is no DNA to check that call. The CDR3 loop spans 15 amino acids. CDR1 and CDR2 (germline): SGHVS, FNYEAQ. CDR3 amino acids: CASSLGDSSTYEQYF.

V usage is TRBV5-4 and J usage is TRBJ2-1; the TCRdb D gene call, TRBD2, has no DNA to confirm it. The CDR3 spans 16 residues. CDR1 SGHNT and CDR2 YYREEE come from the germline V gene (reference sequence). The CDR3 here is CASSFRLAGGYNEQFF.

This clonotype is identified as medium-sized from frequency. The CDR3 region is CASSIMGSVYNEQFF. This chain joins TRBV19 and TRBJ2-1; the D call of TRBD2 rests on TCRdb alone, since no DNA is present to check it. The CDR3 consists of 15 residues. From germline, CDR1 is LNHDA and CDR2 SQIVND (reference sequence).

The rearrangement links TRBV6-1 to TRBJ2-4; TCRdb gives TRBD1 as the D gene, but with no DNA this cannot be confirmed. Germline V CDR1 and CDR2: MNHNS, SASEGT. The CDR3 loop spans 13 amino acids. The CDR3 here is CASRDYREVIQYF.

This chain links TRBV10-3 with TRBJ1-5; no DNA is available, so the TRBD1 call from TCRdb remains unchecked. CDR1 and CDR2 (germline): ENHRY, SYGVKD. The CDR3 spans 14 residues. The CDR3 region is CAIEVDRANQPQHF.

This rearrangement joins TRBV5-5 to TRBJ1-5; TCRdb lists TRBD1, though no DNA is available to test this call. Germline V gene sequence: CDR1 SGHKS, CDR2 YYEKEE (reference sequence). This CDR3 contains 13 residues. CDR3: CASSFSPRQPQHF.

Its frequency marks this clonotype as hyperexpanded (1% or more). CDR3 region: CASSTGTGWSPLHF. The genes are TRBV19 and TRBJ1-6; TCRdb's D call of TRBD1 is untestable without DNA. The germline V gene has CDR1 LNHDA and CDR2 SQIVND (reference sequence). The CDR3 covers 14 residues. Looking up the rest from reference TRBV19 and TRBJ1-6 gives the full variable domain: DGGITQSPKYLFRKEGQNVTLSCEQNLNHDAMYWYRQDPGQGLRLIYYSQIVNDFQKGDIAEGYSVSREKKESFPLTVTSAQKNPTAFYLCASSTGTGWSPLHFGNGTRLTVT.

Considering frequency, this clonotype is medium-sized. The chain employs TRBV30 and TRBJ2-2; TCRdb's assignment of TRBD2 cannot be checked, as there is no DNA. The CDR3 is 18 amino acids. Per the germline V gene, CDR1 is GTSNPN and CDR2 is SVGIG (reference sequence). The CDR3 spells CAWSGPSGGSPNTGELFF.

This sequence joins TRBV30 and TRBJ2-7; the TCRdb D gene call, TRBD1, has no DNA to confirm it. This CDR3 has 15 amino acids. The V gene's germline CDR1 is GTSNPN and CDR2 SVGIG (reference sequence). CDR3 sequence: CASSITSVPFYEQYF.

The genes are TRBV28 and TRBJ2-1; TCRdb outputs TRBD1, but without DNA this stays unchecked. CDR1 is MDHEN and CDR2 is SYDVKM in the germline V gene. The CDR3 is 16 amino acids. CDR3 residues: CASSYEQGVVYNEQFF.

Considering frequency, this clonotype is medium-sized. V usage is TRBV6-5 and J usage is TRBJ2-7; TCRdb indicates TRBD1, and absent DNA this call remains unverified. CDR3 length: 12 amino acids. Germline CDR1 and CDR2: MNHEY and SVGAGI. The CDR3: CASRTGYYEQYF.

According to its frequency, this clonotype is medium-sized. The chain joins TRBV12-3 or TRBV12-4 to TRBJ1-2. The length of the CDR3 is 13 residues. The CDR3 region is CASRDDKNYGYTF.

This clonotype is medium-sized (0.01 to 0.1%) by frequency. The rearrangement joins TRBV19 to TRBJ2-2; TCRdb reports TRBD1, a call that lacks DNA to check it against. Germline V gives CDR1 LNHDA, CDR2 SQIVND (reference sequence). The CDR3 contains 14 residues. CDR3: CASSMGRAVGELFF.

V is TRBV6-1 and J is TRBJ1-2; lacking DNA, the TRBD1 call made by TCRdb goes unchecked. The CDR3 loop spans 16 amino acids. Germline lookup yields CDR1 MNHNS and CDR2 SASEGT. The chain's CDR3 is CASSDDYTGVGYGYTF.

The chain carries TRBV7-9 and TRBJ1-3. This CDR3 spans 13 amino acids. Germline CDR1 SEHNR, CDR2 FQNEAQ (reference sequence). CDR3 region: CASSPRFGNTIYF.

This clonotype is medium-sized by frequency. V and J are TRBV29-1 and TRBJ2-1; without DNA, the TCRdb call of TRBD2 cannot be checked. CDR1 is SQVTM and CDR2 is ANQGSEA in the germline V gene. The CDR3 runs to 13 residues. CDR3 sequence: CSVRRGGFDEQFF.

V is TRBV10-3 and J is TRBJ2-6; the TCRdb D gene call, TRBD1, has no DNA to confirm it. CDR3 length equals 16 residues. CDR1 is ENHRY, CDR2 SYGVKD, per germline. CDR3 amino acids: CAIAGQTRSGANVLTF.

The CDR3 region is CAWSGLGQNNYGYTF. The chain employs TRBV30 and TRBJ1-2; TCRdb's D call, TRBD1, is unchecked because there is no DNA. Germline-derived CDR1 and CDR2 are GTSNPN and SVGIG (reference sequence). The CDR3 is 15 amino acids.

Frequency places this clonotype as medium-sized. This sequence joins TRBV6-1 and TRBJ2-2; TCRdb reports TRBD1, a call that lacks DNA to check it against. The CDR3 has 16 residues. Germline V lookup: CDR1 MNHNS, CDR2 SASEGT. The CDR3 protein is CASSTSAGENTGELFF.

This clonotype counts as medium-sized by frequency. V is TRBV29-1 and J is TRBJ1-2. The germline V gene encodes CDR1 SQVTM and CDR2 ANQGSEA. The CDR3 spans 12 residues. CDR3 residues: CSVASGKGGYTF.

The chain combines TRBV11-1 with TRBJ2-2; there is no DNA to check the TCRdb D call of TRBD1. CDR1 SGHAT and CDR2 FQDESV come from the germline V gene (reference sequence). This CDR3 has 13 amino acids. The CDR3 protein is CASSWGSGGELFF.

This sequence joins TRBV28 and TRBJ2-1; TCRdb calls TRBD2, which cannot be checked without DNA. Germline loops: CDR1 MDHEN, CDR2 SYDVKM. This CDR3 spans 16 amino acids. The CDR3 spells CASSPSLAGGNNEQFF.